The sequence of this T cell receptor beta chain was determined in a study of T cell clones after liver transplantation. Study-wide results and limits: Migration into the graft, not deletion, may explain lost graft donor-reactive T cells.

To note about this clone: No antigen is known for it.

CDR1 is SGHRS, CDR2 YFSETQ, per germline. The CDR3 spans 16 residues. V was clipped by 4 bases and J by 4 bases; unmatched bases: 9. Clones were read by immunoSEQ multiplex PCR, and TCRdb kept only the in-frame ones, dropping some. This repertoire shows 65,000 to 95,000 clones, about four fifths found once; its top ten account for less than 0.65%. The genes are TRBV5-1 and TRBJ2-1; TRBD2 matches at 9 bases. The sequencing here drew on CD4+ T cells from blood, taken before liver transplant. The TCR was taken from a human donor who received a liver transplant. The CDR3 loop reads CASSPPGLANYNEQFF. In DNA form, the CDR3 reads TGCGCCAGCAGCCCCCCGGGACTAGCAAATTACAATGAGCAGTTCTTC. The full variable domain, completed using reference TRBV5-1 and TRBJ2-1, is KAGVTQTPRYLIKTRGQQVTLSCSPISGHRSVSWYQQTPGQGLQFLFEYFSETQRNKGNFPGRFSGRQFSNSRSEMNVSTLELGDSALYLCASSPPGLANYNEQFFGPGTRLTVL.